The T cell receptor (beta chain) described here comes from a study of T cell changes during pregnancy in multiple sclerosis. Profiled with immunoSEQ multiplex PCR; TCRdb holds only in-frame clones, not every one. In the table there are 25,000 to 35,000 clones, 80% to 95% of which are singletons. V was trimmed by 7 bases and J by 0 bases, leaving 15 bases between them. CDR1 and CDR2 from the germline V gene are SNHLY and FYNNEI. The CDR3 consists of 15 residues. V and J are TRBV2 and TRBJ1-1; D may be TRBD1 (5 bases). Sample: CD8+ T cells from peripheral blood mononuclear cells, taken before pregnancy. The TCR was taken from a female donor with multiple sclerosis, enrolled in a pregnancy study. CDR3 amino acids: CASTRDSNMNTEAFF. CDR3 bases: TGTGCCAGCACAAGAGACAGCAACATGAACACTGAAGCTTTCTTT. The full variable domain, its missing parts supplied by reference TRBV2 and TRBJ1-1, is EPEVTQTPSHQVTQMGQEVILRCVPISNHLYFYWYRQILGQKVEFLVSFYNNEISEKSEIFDDQFSVERPDGSNFTLKIRSTKLEDSAMYFCASTRDSNMNTEAFFGQGTRLTVV.